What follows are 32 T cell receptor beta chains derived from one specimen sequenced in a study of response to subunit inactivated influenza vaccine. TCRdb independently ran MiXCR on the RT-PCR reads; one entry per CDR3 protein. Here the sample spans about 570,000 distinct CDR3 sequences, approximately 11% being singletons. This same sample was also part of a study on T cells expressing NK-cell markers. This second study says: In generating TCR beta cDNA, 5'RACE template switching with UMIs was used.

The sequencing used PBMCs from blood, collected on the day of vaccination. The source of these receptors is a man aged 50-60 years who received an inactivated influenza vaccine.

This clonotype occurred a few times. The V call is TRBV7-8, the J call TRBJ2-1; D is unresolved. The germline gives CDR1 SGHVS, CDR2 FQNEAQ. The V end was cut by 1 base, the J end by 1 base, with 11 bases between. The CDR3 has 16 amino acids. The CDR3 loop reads CASSLEGYRSYNEQFF. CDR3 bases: TGTGCCAGCAGCTTAGAGGGTTACAGATCCTACAATGAGCAGTTCTTC.

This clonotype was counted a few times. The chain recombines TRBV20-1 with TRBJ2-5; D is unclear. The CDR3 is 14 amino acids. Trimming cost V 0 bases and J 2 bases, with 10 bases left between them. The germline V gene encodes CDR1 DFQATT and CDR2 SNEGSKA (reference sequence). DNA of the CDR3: TGCAGTGCTAGAGATTTAACAGCACAAGAGACCCAGTACTTC. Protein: CSARDLTAQETQYF.

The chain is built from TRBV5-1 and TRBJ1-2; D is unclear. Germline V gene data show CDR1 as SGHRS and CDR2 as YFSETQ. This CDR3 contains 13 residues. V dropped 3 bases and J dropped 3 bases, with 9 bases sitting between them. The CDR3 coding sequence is TGCGCCAGCAGCTATAGCCTGGACTATGGCTACACCTTC. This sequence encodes CASSYSLDYGYTF.

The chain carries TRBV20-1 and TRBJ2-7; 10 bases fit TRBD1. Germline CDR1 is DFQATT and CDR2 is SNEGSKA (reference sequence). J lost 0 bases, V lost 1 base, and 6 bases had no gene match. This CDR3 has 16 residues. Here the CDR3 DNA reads TGCAGTGCTAGAGCCCCCTGGGACAGGGGCTCCTACGAGCAGTACTTC. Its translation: CSARAPWDRGSYEQYF.

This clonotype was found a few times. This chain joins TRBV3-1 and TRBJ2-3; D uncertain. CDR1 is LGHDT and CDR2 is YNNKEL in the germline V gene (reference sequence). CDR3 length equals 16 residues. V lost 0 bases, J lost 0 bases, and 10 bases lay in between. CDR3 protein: CASSQDPVGSTDTQYF. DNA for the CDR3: TGTGCCAGCAGCCAAGATCCAGTGGGAAGCACAGATACGCAGTATTTT.

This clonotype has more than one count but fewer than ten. The CDR3 loop reads CASSLSGDQPQHF. The CDR3 DNA is TGTGCCAGCAGCCTCTCAGGGGATCAGCCCCAGCATTTT. This chain links TRBV28 with TRBJ1-5, with D possibly TRBD1 on 6 matching bases. This CDR3 contains 13 residues. Germline V gene sequence: CDR1 MDHEN, CDR2 SYDVKM. V lost 6 bases and J lost 5, with 11 bases in between.

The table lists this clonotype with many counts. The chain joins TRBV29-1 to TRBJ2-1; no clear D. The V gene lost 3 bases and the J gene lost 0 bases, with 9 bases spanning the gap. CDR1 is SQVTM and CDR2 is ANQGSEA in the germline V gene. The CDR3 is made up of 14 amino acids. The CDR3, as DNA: TGCAGCGTTGAGTCCCGATCCTCCTACAATGAGCAGTTCTTC. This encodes CSVESRSSYNEQFF.

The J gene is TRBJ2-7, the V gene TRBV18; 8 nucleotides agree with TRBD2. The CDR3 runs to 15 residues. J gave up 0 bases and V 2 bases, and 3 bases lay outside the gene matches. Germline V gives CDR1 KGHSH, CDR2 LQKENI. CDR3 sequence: CASSPSSGASYEQYF. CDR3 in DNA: TGTGCCAGCTCACCAAGTAGCGGGGCCTCCTACGAGCAGTACTTC.

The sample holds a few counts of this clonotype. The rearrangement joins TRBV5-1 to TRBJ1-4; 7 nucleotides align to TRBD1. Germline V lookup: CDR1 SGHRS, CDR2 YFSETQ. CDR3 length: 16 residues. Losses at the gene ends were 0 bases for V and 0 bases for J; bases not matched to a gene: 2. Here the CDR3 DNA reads TGCGCCAGCAGCTTGGGGACAGGATCAACTAATGAAAAACTGTTTTTT. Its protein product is CASSLGTGSTNEKLFF.

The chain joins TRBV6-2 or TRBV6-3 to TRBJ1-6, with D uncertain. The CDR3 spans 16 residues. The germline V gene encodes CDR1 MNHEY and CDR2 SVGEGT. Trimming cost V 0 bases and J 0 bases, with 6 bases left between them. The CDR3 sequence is CASSYSSSSYNSPLHF. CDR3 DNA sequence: TGTGCCAGCAGTTACTCGTCTTCCTCCTATAATTCACCCCTCCACTTT.

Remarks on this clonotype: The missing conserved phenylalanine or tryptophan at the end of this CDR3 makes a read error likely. CDR3: CASSLDRWKNTEAFL. CDR3 DNA: TGTGCCAGCAGCTTGGACCGCTGGAAGAACACTGAAGCTTTCTTG. The chain has TRBV6-1 and TRBJ1-1; D is undetermined. Per the germline V gene, CDR1 is MNHNS and CDR2 is SASEGT. The CDR3 totals 15 residues. V shed 6 bases and J shed 1 base, with 15 bases lying between them.

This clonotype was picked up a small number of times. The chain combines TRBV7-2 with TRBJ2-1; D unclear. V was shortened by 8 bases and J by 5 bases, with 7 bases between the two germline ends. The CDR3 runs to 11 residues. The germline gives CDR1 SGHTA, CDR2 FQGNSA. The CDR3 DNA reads TGTGCCAGCGGACGCAACAATGAGCAGTTCTTC. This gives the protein CASGRNNEQFF.

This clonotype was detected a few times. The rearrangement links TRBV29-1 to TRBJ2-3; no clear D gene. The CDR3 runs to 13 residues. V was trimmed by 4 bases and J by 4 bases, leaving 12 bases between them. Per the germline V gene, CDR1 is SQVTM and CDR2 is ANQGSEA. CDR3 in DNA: TGCAGCGTTGTGTGGAAGTCCCCAGATACGCAGTATTTT. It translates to CSVVWKSPDTQYF.

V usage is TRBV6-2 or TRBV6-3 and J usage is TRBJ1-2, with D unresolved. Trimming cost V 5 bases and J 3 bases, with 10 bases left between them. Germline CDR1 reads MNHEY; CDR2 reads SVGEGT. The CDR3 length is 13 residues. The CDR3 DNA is TGTGCCAGCAGTGATGGAGTAGACTATGGCTACACCTTC. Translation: CASSDGVDYGYTF.

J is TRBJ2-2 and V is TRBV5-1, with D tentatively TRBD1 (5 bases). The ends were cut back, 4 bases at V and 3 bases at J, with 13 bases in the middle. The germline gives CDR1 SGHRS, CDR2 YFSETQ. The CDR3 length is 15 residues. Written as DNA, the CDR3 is TGCGCCAGCAGCAATCAGGGTGTCGACACCGGGGAGCTGTTTTTT. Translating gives CASSNQGVDTGELFF.

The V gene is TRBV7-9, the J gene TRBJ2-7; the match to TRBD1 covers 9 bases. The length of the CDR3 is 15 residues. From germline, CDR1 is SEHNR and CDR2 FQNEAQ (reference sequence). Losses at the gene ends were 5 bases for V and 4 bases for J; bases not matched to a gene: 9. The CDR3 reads CASSPSGTGLYEQYF. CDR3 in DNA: TGTGCCAGCAGCCCCTCCGGGACAGGGTTATACGAGCAGTACTTC.

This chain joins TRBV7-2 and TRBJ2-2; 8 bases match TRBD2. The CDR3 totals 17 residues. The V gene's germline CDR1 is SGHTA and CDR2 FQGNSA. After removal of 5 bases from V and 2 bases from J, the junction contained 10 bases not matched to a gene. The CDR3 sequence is CASSRRGGTGNTGELFF. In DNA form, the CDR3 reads TGTGCCAGCAGCCGCCGCGGGGGGACGGGAAACACCGGGGAGCTGTTTTTT. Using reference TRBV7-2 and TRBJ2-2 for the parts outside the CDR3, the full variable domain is GAGVSQSPSNKVTEKGKDVELRCDPISGHTALYWYRQSLGQGLEFLIYFQGNSAPDKSGLPSDRFSAERTGGSVSTLTIQRTQQEDSAVYLCASSRRGGTGNTGELFFGEGSRLTVL.

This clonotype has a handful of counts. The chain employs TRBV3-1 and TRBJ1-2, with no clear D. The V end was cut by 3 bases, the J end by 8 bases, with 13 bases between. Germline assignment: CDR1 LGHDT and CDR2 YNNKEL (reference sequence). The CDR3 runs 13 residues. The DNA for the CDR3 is TGTGCCAGCAGCCAGGGTCCGGGAGACGGCTACACCTTC. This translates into CASSQGPGDGYTF.

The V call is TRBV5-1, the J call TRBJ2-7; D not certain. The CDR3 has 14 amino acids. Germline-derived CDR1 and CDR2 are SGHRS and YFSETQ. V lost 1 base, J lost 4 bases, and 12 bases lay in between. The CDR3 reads CASSLNLGYYEQYF. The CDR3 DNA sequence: TGCGCCAGCAGCTTGAACCTTGGATATTACGAGCAGTACTTC.

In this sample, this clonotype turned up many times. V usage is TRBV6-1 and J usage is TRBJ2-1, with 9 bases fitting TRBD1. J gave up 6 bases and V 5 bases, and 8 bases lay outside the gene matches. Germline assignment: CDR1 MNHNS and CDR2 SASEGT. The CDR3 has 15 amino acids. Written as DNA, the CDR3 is TGTGCCAGCAGTCCTGCCCGGGACAGGGTCAATGAGCAGTTCTTC. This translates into CASSPARDRVNEQFF.

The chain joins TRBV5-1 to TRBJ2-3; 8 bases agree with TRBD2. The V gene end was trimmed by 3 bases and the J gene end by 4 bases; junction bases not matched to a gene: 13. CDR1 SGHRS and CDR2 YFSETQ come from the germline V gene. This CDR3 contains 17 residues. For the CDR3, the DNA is TGCGCCAGCAGCTCCCTAGGTAGGCGGGAGGTTGCAGATACGCAGTATTTT. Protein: CASSSLGRREVADTQYF.

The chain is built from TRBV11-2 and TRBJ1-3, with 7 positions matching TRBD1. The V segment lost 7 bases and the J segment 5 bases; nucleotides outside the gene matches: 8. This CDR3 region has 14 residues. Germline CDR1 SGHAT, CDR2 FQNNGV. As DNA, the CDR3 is TGTGCCAGCAACACAGGGGACGCGAGAAACACCATATATTTT. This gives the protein CASNTGDARNTIYF.

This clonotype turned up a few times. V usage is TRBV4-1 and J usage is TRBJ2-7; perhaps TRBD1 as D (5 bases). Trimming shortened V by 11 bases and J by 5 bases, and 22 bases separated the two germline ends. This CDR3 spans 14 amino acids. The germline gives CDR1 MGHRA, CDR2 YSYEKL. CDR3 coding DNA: TGCGCCTCCTCAACCGGCGCAGGGATCGACGAGCAGTACTTC. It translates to CASSTGAGIDEQYF.

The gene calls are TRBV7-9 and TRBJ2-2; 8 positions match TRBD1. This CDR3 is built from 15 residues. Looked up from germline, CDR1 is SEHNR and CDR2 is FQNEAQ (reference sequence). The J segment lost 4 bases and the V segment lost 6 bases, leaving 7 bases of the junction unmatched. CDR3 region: CASSLDRAPTGELFF. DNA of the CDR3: TGTGCCAGCAGTCTGGACAGGGCACCCACCGGGGAGCTGTTTTTT.

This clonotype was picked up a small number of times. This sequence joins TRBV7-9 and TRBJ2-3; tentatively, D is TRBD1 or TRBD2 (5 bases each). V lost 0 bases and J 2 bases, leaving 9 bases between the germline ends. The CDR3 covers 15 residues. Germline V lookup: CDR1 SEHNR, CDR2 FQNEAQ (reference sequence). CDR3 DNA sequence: TGTGCCAGCAGCTTAGCCAAAGGGACCACAGATACGCAGTATTTT. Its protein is CASSLAKGTTDTQYF.

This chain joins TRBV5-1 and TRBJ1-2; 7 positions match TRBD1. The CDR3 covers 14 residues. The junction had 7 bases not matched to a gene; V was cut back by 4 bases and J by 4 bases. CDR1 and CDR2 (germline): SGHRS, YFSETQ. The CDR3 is CASSAEGQSYGYTF. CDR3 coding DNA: TGCGCCAGCAGCGCGGAGGGACAGAGCTATGGCTACACCTTC.

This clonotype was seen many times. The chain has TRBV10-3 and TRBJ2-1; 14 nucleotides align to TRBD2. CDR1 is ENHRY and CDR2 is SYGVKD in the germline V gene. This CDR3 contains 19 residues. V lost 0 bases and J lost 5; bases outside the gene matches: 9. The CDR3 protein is CAISESRGKTSGRDNEQFF. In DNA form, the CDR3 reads TGTGCCATCAGTGAGTCGAGAGGGAAGACTAGCGGGAGGGACAATGAGCAGTTCTTC.

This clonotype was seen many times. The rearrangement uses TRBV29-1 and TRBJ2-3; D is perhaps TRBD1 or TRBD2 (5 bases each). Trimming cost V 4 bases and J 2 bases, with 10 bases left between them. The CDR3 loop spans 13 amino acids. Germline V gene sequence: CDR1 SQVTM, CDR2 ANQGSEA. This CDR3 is CSVGAGTTDTQYF. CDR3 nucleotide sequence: TGCAGCGTTGGAGCTGGGACCACAGATACGCAGTATTTT.

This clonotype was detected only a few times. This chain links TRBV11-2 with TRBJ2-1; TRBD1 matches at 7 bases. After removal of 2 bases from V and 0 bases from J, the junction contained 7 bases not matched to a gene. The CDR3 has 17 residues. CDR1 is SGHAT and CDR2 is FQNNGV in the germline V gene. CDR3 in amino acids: CASSLLLTGSSYNEQFF. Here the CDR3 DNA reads TGTGCCAGCAGCTTACTTTTGACAGGGTCCTCCTACAATGAGCAGTTCTTC.

CDR3 in amino acids: CASRRGVLTDTQYF. The CDR3, as DNA: TGTGCCAGCAGGCGGGGGGTCCTCACAGATACGCAGTATTTT. The chain recombines TRBV5-6 with TRBJ2-3; 8 bases agree with TRBD2. This CDR3 has 14 residues. Trimming took 5 bases from V and 2 from J; bases not matched to a gene: 4. Germline CDR1 and CDR2: SGHDT and YYEEEE. The full variable domain, completed using reference TRBV5-6 and TRBJ2-3, is DAGVTQSPTHLIKTRGQQVTLRCSPKSGHDTVSWYQQALGQGPQFIFQYYEEEERQRGNFPDRFSGHQFPNYSSELNVNALLLGDSALYLCASRRGVLTDTQYFGPGTRLTVL.

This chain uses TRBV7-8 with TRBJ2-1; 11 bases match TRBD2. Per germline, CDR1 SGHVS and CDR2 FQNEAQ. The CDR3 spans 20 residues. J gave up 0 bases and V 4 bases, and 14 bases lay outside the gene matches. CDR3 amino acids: CASSSGGGLAVDVSYNEQFF. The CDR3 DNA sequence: TGTGCCAGCAGCTCGGGGGGGGGACTAGCGGTTGATGTCTCCTACAATGAGCAGTTCTTC.

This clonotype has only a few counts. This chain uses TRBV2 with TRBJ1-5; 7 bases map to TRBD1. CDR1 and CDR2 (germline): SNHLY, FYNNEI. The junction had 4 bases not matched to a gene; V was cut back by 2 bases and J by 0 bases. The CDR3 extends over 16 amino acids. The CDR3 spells CASSEQGGYSNQPQHF. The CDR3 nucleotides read TGTGCCAGCAGTGAACAGGGGGGTTATAGCAATCAGCCCCAGCATTTT.